What follows is one TCR beta chain and its context. As yet, its antigen is unknown. V lost 0 bases and J 5 bases, leaving 5 bases between the germline ends. Germline CDR1 is SGHDT and CDR2 is YYEEEE. The CDR3 is 12 amino acids. The data were obtained in a study of chemoradiotherapy in HPV16-positive cancers. Regarding the study as a whole: In HPV16-positive patients, HPV-responsive T-cell expansion tracked better recurrence-free survival. Candidate HPV-specific clones and E7-related TCR motifs grew in tumor during treatment. Only two HPV16-positive patients supplied the functional HPV-specificity definition.

Here immunoSEQ multiplex PCR was the method, and the copy in TCRdb shows in-frame clones only, minus some. The table has 13,000 to 15,000 clones, roughly 93% seen once. V and J are TRBV5-6 and TRBJ1-2, with D unresolved. The source material was blood, sampled from a patient who underwent chemoradiotherapy. The sequence was obtained from a human donor with HPV-associated anogenital cancer. This chain's CDR3 is CASSLGDYGYTF. CDR3 DNA sequence: TGTGCCAGCAGCTTGGGAGATTATGGCTACACCTTC. Full variable domain (rest looked up from reference TRBV5-6 and TRBJ1-2): DAGVTQSPTHLIKTRGQQVTLRCSPKSGHDTVSWYQQALGQGPQFIFQYYEEEERQRGNFPDRFSGHQFPNYSSELNVNALLLGDSALYLCASSLGDYGYTFGSGTRLTVV.